This T cell receptor (beta chain) was sequenced for a study of blood T cells in healthy people across ages. Germline V gives CDR1 DFQATT, CDR2 SNEGSKA (reference sequence). The CDR3 sequence is 14 residues long. Study-wide results and limits: Versus aged donors, long-lived donors had higher diversity and more naive CD4+ cells.

This clonotype showed up just a few times. What it binds is not known. The use of a sample-barcoded 5' primer and a J-beta primer mix characterized a second PCR of roughly 6 to 11 cycles. Template switching added a 12-random-nucleotide identifier to every cDNA molecule. A minimum of 3 million CDR3-containing paired-end reads was obtained for each sample. TCRdb re-analysed the 5' RACE reads in MiXCR, keeping a single row per CDR3 protein. In the table there are around 1,900,000 distinct CDR3 sequences, approximately 39% of which are singletons. The sample was blood. V usage is TRBV20-1 and J usage is TRBJ2-4, with 12 bases that match TRBD2. The tail of the sequence fits TRBJ2-7 better, so the J call may be wrong. This TCR came from a human donor in good health. The CDR3, as DNA: TGCAGTGCTTTTCTAGCGGGGGGGATTTACGAGCAGTACTTC. Amino acid sequence: CSAFLAGGIYEQYF.